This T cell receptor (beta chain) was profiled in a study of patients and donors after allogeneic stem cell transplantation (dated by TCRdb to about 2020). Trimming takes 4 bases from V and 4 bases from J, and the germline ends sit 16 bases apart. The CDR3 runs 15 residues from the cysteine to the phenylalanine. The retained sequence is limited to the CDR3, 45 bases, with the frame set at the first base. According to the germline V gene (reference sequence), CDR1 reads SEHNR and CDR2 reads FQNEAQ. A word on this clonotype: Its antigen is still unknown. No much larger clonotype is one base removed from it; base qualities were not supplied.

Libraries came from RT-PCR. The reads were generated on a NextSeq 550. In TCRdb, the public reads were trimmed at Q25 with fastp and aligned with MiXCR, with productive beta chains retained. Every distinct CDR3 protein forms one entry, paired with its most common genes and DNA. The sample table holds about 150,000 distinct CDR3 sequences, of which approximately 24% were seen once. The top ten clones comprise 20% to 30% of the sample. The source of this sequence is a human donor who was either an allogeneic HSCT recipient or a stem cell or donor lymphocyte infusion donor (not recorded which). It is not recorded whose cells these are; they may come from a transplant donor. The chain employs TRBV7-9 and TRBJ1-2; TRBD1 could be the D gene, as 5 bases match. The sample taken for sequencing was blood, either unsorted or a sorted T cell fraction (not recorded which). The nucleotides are TGTGCCAGCAGCTCGGGGGAGGGGCCCGGCTATGGCTACACCTTC. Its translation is CASSSGEGPGYGYTF.